The TCR beta chain described here comes from a study of blood T cells in healthy people across ages. The CDR3 sequence is 16 residues long. CDR1 and CDR2 (germline): SGHNT, YYREEE (reference sequence). The ends were cut back, 4 bases at V and 2 bases at J, with 18 bases in the middle. The study isolated at least 6.5 million PBMCs from each sample. For the second PCR, which ran for about 6 to 11 cycles, a sample-barcoded 5' primer and a J-beta primer mix were used. TCRdb redid the calling of the 5' RACE reads with MiXCR, one entry per CDR3 protein. The table shows around 780,000 distinct CDR3 sequences, with roughly three fifths occurring only once.

This receptor was taken from a man aged 35 to 55 in good health. Material: blood. This chain connects TRBV5-4 to TRBJ2-5; TRBD2 is a possible D gene (5 bases). This chain's CDR3 is CASSPDLAPDQETQYF. The CDR3 region has the DNA TGTGCCAGCAGCCCGGACTTGGCGCCAGATCAAGAGACCCAGTACTTC.